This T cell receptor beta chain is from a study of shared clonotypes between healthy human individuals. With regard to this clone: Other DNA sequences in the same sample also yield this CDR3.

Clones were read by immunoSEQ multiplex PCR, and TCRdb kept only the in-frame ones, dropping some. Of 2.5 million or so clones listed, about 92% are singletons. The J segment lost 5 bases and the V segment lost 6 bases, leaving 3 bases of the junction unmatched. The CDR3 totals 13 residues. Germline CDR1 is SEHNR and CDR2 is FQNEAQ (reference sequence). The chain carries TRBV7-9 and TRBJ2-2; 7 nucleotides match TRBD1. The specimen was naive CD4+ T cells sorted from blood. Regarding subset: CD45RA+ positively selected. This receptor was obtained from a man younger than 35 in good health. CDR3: CASSLTGTGELFF. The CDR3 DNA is TGTGCCAGCAGTTTGACAGGGACCGGGGAGCTGTTTTTT. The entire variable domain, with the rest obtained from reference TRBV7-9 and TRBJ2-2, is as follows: DTGVSQNPRHKITKRGQNVTFRCDPISEHNRLYWYRQTLGQGPEFLTYFQNEAQLEKSRLLSDRFSAERPKGSFSTLEIQRTEQGDSAMYLCASSLTGTGELFFGEGSRLTVL.